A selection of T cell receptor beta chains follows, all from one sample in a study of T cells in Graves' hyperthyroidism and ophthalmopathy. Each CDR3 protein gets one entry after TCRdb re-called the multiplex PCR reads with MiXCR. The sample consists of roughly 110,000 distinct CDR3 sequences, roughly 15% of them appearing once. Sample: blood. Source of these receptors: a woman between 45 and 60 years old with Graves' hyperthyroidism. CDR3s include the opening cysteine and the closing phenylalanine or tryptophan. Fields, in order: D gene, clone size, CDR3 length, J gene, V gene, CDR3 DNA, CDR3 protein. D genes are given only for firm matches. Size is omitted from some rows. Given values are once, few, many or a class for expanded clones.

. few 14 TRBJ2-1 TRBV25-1 TGTGCCAGCATTGAAGGTCTGACGTACAATGAGCAGTTCTTC CASIEGLTYNEQFF
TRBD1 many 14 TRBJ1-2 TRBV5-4 TGTGCCAGCAGCTTAGATACAGGGGGCAACGGCTACACCTTC CASSLDTGGNGYTF
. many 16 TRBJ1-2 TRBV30 TGTGCCTGGAGTCCCCAGGACCCGCGACTTGGCTATGGCTACACCTTC CAWSPQDPRLGYGYTF
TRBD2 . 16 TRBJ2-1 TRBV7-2 TGTGCCAGCAGCCCACCCCCGACTAGCGGGGGAAATGAGCAGTTCTTC CASSPPPTSGGNEQFF
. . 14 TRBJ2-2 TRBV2 TGTGCCAGCAGTGAGGAAAGAAAAGTCGGGGAGCTGTTTTTT CASSEERKVGELFF
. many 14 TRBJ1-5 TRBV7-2 TGTGCCAGCAGCTTTGGCAGGGTCGCTCAGCCCCAGCATTTT CASSFGRVAQPQHF
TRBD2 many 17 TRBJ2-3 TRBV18 TGTGCCAGCTCACTAGCGGGACAACGTCAACGCACAGATACGCAGTATTTT CASSLAGQRQRTDTQYF
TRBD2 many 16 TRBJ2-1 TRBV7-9 TGTGCCAGCAGCCAGAGCGTCGGGAGGCCGGGTGATGAGCAGTTCTTC CASSQSVGRPGDEQFF
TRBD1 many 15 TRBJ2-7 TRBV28 TGTGCCAGCAGTTTCCCCAGGGGGCCCCCCTACGAGCAGTACTTC CASSFPRGPPYEQYF
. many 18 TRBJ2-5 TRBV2 TGTGCCAGCAGTTTCCAGGGGAACAGGGTTTCTAACCAAGAGACCCAGTACTTC CASSFQGNRVSNQETQYF
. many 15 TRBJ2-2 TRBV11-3 TGTGCCAGCAGCTTACGTGGGGGGCAGGTCGGGGAGCTGTTTTTT CASSLRGGQVGELFF
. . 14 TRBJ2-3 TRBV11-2 TGTGCCAGCAGCGGGAGTGTATATCAAGATACGCAGTATTTT CASSGSVYQDTQYF
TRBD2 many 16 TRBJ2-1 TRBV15 TGTGCCACCAGCAGAGCCGCGAGCGGGAGGGGAAATGAGCAGTTCTTC CATSRAASGRGNEQFF
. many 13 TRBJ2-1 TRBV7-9 TGTGCCAGCAGCCCTCCGGGCTCCAATGAGCAGTTCTTC CASSPPGSNEQFF
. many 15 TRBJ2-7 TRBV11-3 TGTGCCAGCAGCTTTCAGAGTGAGTTGGGCTACGAGCAGTACTTC CASSFQSELGYEQYF
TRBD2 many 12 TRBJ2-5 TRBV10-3 TGTGCCGCGGGGGGCTACCAAGAGACCCAGTACTTC CAAGGYQETQYF
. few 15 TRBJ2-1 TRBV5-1 TGCGCCAGCAGCTTGGATGGACAGAGCAACAATGAGCAGTTCTTC CASSLDGQSNNEQFF
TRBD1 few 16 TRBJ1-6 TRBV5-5 TGTGCCAGCAGCTGGACAGGGGGCGATGGAAATTCACCCCTCCACTTT CASSWTGGDGNSPLHF
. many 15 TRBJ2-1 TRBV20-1 TGCAGTGCGCCGCGGGGCAGCGACCCCCTCCATGAGCAGTTCTTC CSAPRGSDPLHEQFF
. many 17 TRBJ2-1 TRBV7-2 TGTGCCAGCATCTCAGGCAAGCGCAGGAGCTCCTACAATGAGCAGTTCTTC CASISGKRRSSYNEQFF
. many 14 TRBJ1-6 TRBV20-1 TGCAGTGCTAGAGGGCAGGGTTGGAATTCACCCCTCCACTTT CSARGQGWNSPLHF
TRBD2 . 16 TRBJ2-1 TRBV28 TGTGCCAGCAGTCCCCTAGCGGGAGGGGGATACAATGAGCAGTTCTTC CASSPLAGGGYNEQFF
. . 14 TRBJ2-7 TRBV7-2 TGTGCCAGCAGCTTAGCCGCCGGGGCCAACGAGCAGTACTTC CASSLAAGANEQYF
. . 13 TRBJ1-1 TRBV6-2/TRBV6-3 TGTGCCAGCAGTTACCTCGGGTGGACTGAAGCTTTCTTT CASSYLGWTEAFF
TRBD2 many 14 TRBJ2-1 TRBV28 TGTGCCAGCACCGTTACTAGCGGGAGGAATGAGCAGTTCTTC CASTVTSGRNEQFF
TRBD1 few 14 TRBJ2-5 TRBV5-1 TGCGCCAGCAGCTTGACGGACAGGCGGGAGACCCAGTACTTC CASSLTDRRETQYF
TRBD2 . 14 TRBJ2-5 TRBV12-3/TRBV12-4 TGTGCCAGCAGTTTTAGCGGGGGGGCGGAGACCCAGTACTTC CASSFSGGAETQYF
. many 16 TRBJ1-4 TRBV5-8 TGTGCCAGCAGCTTCGGTGGGGGTTTGGAAAATGAAAAACTGTTTTTT CASSFGGGLENEKLFF
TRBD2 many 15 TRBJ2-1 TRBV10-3 TGTGCCATCAGTGAGCCGGGACTAGCGCTTAATGAGCAGTTCTTC CAISEPGLALNEQFF
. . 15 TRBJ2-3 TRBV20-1 TGCAGTGCAAACCCAGGGACGAAAAGCACAGATACGCAGTATTTT CSANPGTKSTDTQYF
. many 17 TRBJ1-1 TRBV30 TGTGCCTGGAGACATCAACGTGGCGGGGGTTATAACACTGAAGCTTTCTTT CAWRHQRGGGYNTEAFF
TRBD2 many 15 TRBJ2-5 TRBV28 TGTGCCAGCAGTCCGGGACTAGCGGGAGAGGGGACCCAGTACTTC CASSPGLAGEGTQYF
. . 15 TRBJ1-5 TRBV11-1 TGTGCCAGCAGCTTGTCCGGGTTGAGCAATCAGCCCCAGCATTTT CASSLSGLSNQPQHF
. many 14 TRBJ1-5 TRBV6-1 TGTGCCAGCAGGCTTAGGGTGGGCAATCAGCCCCAGCATTTT CASRLRVGNQPQHF
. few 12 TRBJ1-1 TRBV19 TGTGCCAGCAGGCTAGGGAACACTGAAGCTTTCTTT CASRLGNTEAFF
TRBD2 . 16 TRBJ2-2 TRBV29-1 TGCAGCGTCGCCATAGCGGGAGTTGCTCCCACCGGGGAGCTGTTTTTT CSVAIAGVAPTGELFF
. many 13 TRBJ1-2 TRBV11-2 TGTGCCAGCAGCTCGACAGGTCCCTATGGCTACACCTTC CASSSTGPYGYTF
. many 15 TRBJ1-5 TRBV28 TGTGCCAGCAGTTTTTGGCAGGGAAGCAATCAGCCCCAGCATTTT CASSFWQGSNQPQHF
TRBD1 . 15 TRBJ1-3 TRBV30 TGTGCCTGGAGGGGTCGGGACAGGACTGGAAACACCATATATTTT CAWRGRDRTGNTIYF
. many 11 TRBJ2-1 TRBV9 TGTGCCAGCAGTGCAGCCAATGAGCAGTTCTTC CASSAANEQFF
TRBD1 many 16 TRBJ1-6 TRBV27 TGTGCCAGCAGATCACATATTTACACAGGGGGTTCACCCCTCCACTTT CASRSHIYTGGSPLHF
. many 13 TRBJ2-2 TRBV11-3 TGTGCCAGCAGTAGCCAAATCACCGGGGAGCTGTTTTTT CASSSQITGELFF
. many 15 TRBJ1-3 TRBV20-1 TGCAGTGCCCAGGTTGGGGGCGCGGGAGGAAACACCATATATTTT CSAQVGGAGGNTIYF
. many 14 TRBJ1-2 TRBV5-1 TGCGCCAGCAGCTTGGAAGGGGCCCTATATGGCTACACCTTC CASSLEGALYGYTF
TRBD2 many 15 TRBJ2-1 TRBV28 TGTGCCAGCAGTTTACAGGGCGGGAGTAGTAATGAGCAGTTCTTC CASSLQGGSSNEQFF
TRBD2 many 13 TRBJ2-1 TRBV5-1 TGCGCCAGCAGCTTGTTCGGGAGGAATGAGCAGTTCTTC CASSLFGRNEQFF
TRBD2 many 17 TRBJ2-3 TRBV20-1 TGCAGTGCTCCCTCGGTCAGCGGGAGGGCTTACACAGATACGCAGTATTTT CSAPSVSGRAYTDTQYF
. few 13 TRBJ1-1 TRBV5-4 TGTGCCAGCGGGACGACAGCCTCCACTGAAGCTTTCTTT CASGTTASTEAFF
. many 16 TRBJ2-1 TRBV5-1 TGCGCCAGCAGCTTGGAGGCGGGGTTACCTTACAATGAGCAGTTCTTC CASSLEAGLPYNEQFF
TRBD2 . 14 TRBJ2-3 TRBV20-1 TGCAGTGCATGGCTAGCGGAGTACACAGATACGCAGTATTTT CSAWLAEYTDTQYF
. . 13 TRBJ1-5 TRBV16 TGTGCCAACAGCCAATTAAGTTCTCAGCCCCAGCATTTT CANSQLSSQPQHF
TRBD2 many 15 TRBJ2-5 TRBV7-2 TGTGCCAGCAGCTTGAGCGGGGGGGGGAAAGAGACCCAGTACTTC CASSLSGGGKETQYF
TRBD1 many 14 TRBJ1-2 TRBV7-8 TGTGCCAGCAGCCCCCGGACAGGGGAGCGTGGCTACACCTTC CASSPRTGERGYTF
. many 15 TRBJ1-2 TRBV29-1 TGCAGCGTTGTCGGACCCTTTGGAAGGGGAACGGGCTACACCTTC CSVVGPFGRGTGYTF
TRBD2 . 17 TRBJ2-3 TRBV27 TGTGCCAGCGGAAAATTTGGACTAGCGGGGGGCACAGATACGCAGTATTTT CASGKFGLAGGTDTQYF